This record looks at one T cell receptor beta chain sequence and its context. Selection for sequencing was limited to patients who had shown CD8+CD57+ cell expansion by flow cytometry. The CDR3 is 11 amino acids. Deletions cut 7 bases from V and 6 bases from J, with 9 bases between. Germline V gene sequence: CDR1 SNHLY, CDR2 FYNNEI. Genomic DNA provided the template from which TCR beta VDJ and CDR3 profiles were obtained. TCRdb ran MiXCR on the reads and lists one entry per CDR3 protein. Of 100,000 to 150,000 distinct CDR3 sequences listed, about 40% are singletons. This sample was included in a study of CD8+CD57+ T cells in acquired aplastic anemia.

This TCR came from a human donor with aplastic anemia. The chain uses TRBV2 and TRBJ1-1; no firm D call. Sequencing was performed on sorted CD4+, CD8+, or CD8+CD57+ T cells (not recorded which) from PBMCs. This chain's CDR3 is CASKGMAEAFF. CDR3 sequence (DNA): TGTGCCAGCAAGGGTATGGCTGAAGCTTTCTTT.